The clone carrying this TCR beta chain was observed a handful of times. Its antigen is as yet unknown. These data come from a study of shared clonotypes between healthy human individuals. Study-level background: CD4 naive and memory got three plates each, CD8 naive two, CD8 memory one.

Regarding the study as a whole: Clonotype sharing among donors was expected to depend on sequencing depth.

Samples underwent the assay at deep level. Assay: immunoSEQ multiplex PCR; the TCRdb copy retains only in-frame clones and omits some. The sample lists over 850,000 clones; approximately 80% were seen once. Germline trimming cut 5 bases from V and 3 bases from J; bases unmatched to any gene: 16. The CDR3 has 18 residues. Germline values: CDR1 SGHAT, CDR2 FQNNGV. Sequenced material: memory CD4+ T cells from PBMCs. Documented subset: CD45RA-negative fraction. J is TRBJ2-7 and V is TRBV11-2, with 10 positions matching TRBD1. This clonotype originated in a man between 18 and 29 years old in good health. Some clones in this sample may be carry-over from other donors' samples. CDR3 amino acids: CASSPLNRDRGAVYEQYF. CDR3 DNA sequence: TGTGCCAGCAGCCCCCTGAACCGGGACAGGGGAGCAGTCTACGAGCAGTACTTC.